The 32 T cell receptor beta chains below come from one sample, sequenced in a study of T cell responses to AZD1222 COVID-19 vaccine. Profiled with immunoSEQ multiplex PCR; TCRdb holds only in-frame clones, not every one. Of more than 110,000 clones in the sample, approximately 93% were seen once. The material sequenced was peripheral blood, taken on day 0 of AZD1222 vaccination. The receptors were gathered from an adult in good health.

The chain has TRBV5-6 and TRBJ1-5; TRBD1 is a possible D gene (5 bases). V lost 3 bases, J lost 5 bases, and 12 bases lay in between. The CDR3 spans 14 residues. From germline, CDR1 is SGHDT and CDR2 YYEEEE. The CDR3 is CASSSGTRYQPQHF. The CDR3 DNA is TGTGCCAGCAGCTCCGGGACGCGTTATCAGCCCCAGCATTTT.

The CDR3 region is CASSKDREGDEQFF. As DNA, the CDR3 is TGCGCCAGCAGCAAGGACAGGGAGGGCGATGAGCAGTTCTTC. The rearrangement joins TRBV5-1 to TRBJ2-1, with D possibly matching TRBD1 (8 bases). The ends were cut back, 4 bases at V and 8 bases at J, with 16 bases in the middle. Germline V gives CDR1 SGHRS, CDR2 YFSETQ. The CDR3 runs 14 residues.

The chain carries TRBV12-3 or TRBV12-4 and TRBJ2-7; weak D call: TRBD1 (5 bases). V lost 5 bases and J lost 6, with 14 bases in between. The CDR3 spans 13 residues. The CDR3 here is CASSQTQGSEQYF. CDR3 bases: TGTGCCAGCAGTCAGACCCAGGGAAGCGAGCAGTACTTC.

V is TRBV5-4 and J is TRBJ2-1, with TRBD2 identical over 10 bases. Trimming removed 4 bases from V and 6 bases from J; junction bases left unmatched: 7. CDR3 length: 15 residues. The V gene's germline CDR1 is SGHNT and CDR2 YYREEE (reference sequence). The CDR3 coding sequence is TGTGCCAGCAGCAAGACTAGCGGGCGCCCCAATGAGCAGTTCTTC. Its protein is CASSKTSGRPNEQFF.

This chain uses TRBV7-2 with TRBJ1-1; D gene ambiguous. The length of the CDR3 is 14 residues. V lost 1 base and J lost 4, with 10 bases in between. Germline assignment: CDR1 SGHTA and CDR2 FQGNSA. The CDR3 loop reads CASSLVWGSTEAFF. The DNA of the CDR3 is TGTGCCAGCAGCTTAGTTTGGGGTAGCACTGAAGCTTTCTTT. The variable domain in full, with the rest retrieved from reference TRBV7-2 and TRBJ1-1, is GAGVSQSPSNKVTEKGKDVELRCDPISGHTALYWYRQSLGQGLEFLIYFQGNSAPDKSGLPSDRFSAERTGGSVSTLTIQRTQQEDSAVYLCASSLVWGSTEAFFGQGTRLTVV.

The genes are TRBV3-1 (or the pseudogene TRBV3-2) and TRBJ2-2, with D possibly TRBD1 on 6 matching bases. The CDR3 covers 14 residues. Trimming took 3 bases from V and 5 from J, leaving 10 bases between them. The germline CDR1 and CDR2 sequences are LGHDT and YNNKEL (reference sequence). As DNA, the CDR3 is TGTGCCAGCAGCCACGGGACATTGACCGGGGAGCTGTTTTTT. Its protein is CASSHGTLTGELFF.

This rearrangement joins TRBV20-1 to TRBJ2-3; 8 bases match TRBD2. This CDR3 is 11 amino acids long. Germline loops: CDR1 DFQATT, CDR2 SNEGSKA (reference sequence). CDR3 loop: CSGGPTDTQYF. The CDR3 DNA reads TGCTCGGGAGGGCCGACAGATACGCAGTATTTT.

The chain joins TRBV25-1 to TRBJ2-6; D may match TRBD1 or TRBD2 (5 bases each). From germline, CDR1 is MGHDK and CDR2 SYGVNS. The germline V and J ends were trimmed by 0 bases and 0 bases, with 6 bases remaining between them. The CDR3 totals 16 residues. The CDR3: CASSEYGTSGANVLTF. CDR3 DNA: TGTGCCAGCAGTGAATATGGGACCTCTGGGGCCAACGTCCTGACTTTC.

The chain uses TRBV7-9 and TRBJ2-7; 10 positions agree with TRBD1. The CDR3 has 14 residues. Trimming at V came to 2 bases and at J to 5 bases, leaving 3 bases not matched to a gene. Germline V gene lookup returns CDR1 SEHNR and CDR2 FQNEAQ (reference sequence). This chain's CDR3 is CASSLLGQGNEQYF. For the CDR3, the DNA is TGTGCCAGCAGCTTATTGGGACAGGGGAACGAGCAGTACTTC.

The rearrangement links TRBV10-3 to TRBJ2-7; D gene uncertain. The CDR3 is made up of 14 amino acids. The germline V gene encodes CDR1 ENHRY and CDR2 SYGVKD. The V and J ends lost 4 bases and 2 bases respectively, with 12 bases between them. For the CDR3, the DNA is TGTGCCATCAGTGGTTACCAGGCGACCTACGAGCAGTACTTC. Amino acids: CAISGYQATYEQYF.

The J gene is TRBJ2-7, the V gene TRBV5-4, with D unclear. This CDR3 is built from 14 residues. The ends were cut back, 0 bases at V and 6 bases at J, with 13 bases in the middle. The germline gives CDR1 SGHNT, CDR2 YYREEE (reference sequence). CDR3 bases: TGTGCCAGCAGCTTGGCCTCTCGGCCTCTCGAGCAGTACTTC. Amino acid sequence: CASSLASRPLEQYF.

The CDR3 DNA is TGTGCCAGCAGCGTAGAGAGCTCCTACAATGAGCAGTTCTTC. Translated, it gives CASSVESSYNEQFF. The genes are TRBV9 and TRBJ2-1; D not certain. The CDR3 sequence is 14 residues long. CDR1 SGDLS and CDR2 YYNGEE come from the germline V gene. The germline V and J ends were trimmed by 0 bases and 0 bases, with 4 bases remaining between them.

The chain has TRBV27 and TRBJ2-2, with D possibly matching TRBD1 (7 bases). V gave up 8 bases and J gave up 2 bases, with 12 bases separating them. In germline, CDR1 is MNHEY, CDR2 SMNVEV (reference sequence). The CDR3 is made up of 14 amino acids. CDR3 bases: TGTGCCAGCTGGGGGGACAGAAACACCGGGGAGCTGTTTTTT. Translated, it gives CASWGDRNTGELFF.

The chain links TRBV20-1 to TRBJ2-3, with 11 bases fitting TRBD1. V trimming: 3 bases; J trimming: 0 bases; junction bases outside the gene matches: 5. The CDR3 spans 16 residues. Germline V lookup: CDR1 DFQATT, CDR2 SNEGSKA (reference sequence). CDR3: CSASIWTGGSTDTQYF. The CDR3 bases are TGCAGTGCTAGTATATGGACAGGGGGCAGCACAGATACGCAGTATTTT.

V gene TRBV30 combines with J gene TRBJ2-7; tentatively, D is TRBD2 (5 bases). Trimming stripped 5 bases from V and 1 base from J, with 18 bases between. CDR1 and CDR2 from the germline V gene are GTSNPN and SVGIG (reference sequence). The CDR3 has 15 residues. The CDR3 coding sequence is TGTGCCTGGGTCCCTCCGGGGTACCTGTCCTACGAGCAGTACTTC. This sequence encodes CAWVPPGYLSYEQYF.

This clone appeared a single time. The chain uses TRBV7-8 and TRBJ1-4; TRBD1 agrees at 7 bases. This CDR3 has 14 amino acids. The V gene's germline CDR1 is SGHVS and CDR2 FQNEAQ. V dropped 2 bases and J dropped 7; count of bases not matched to a gene: 4. CDR3 protein: CASSLTGVGEKLFF. In DNA, the CDR3 is TGTGCCAGCAGCTTAACAGGGGTGGGTGAAAAACTGTTTTTT.

The V gene is TRBV3-1 (or the pseudogene TRBV3-2), the J gene TRBJ2-1, with D possibly matching TRBD2 (6 bases). Germline V gene sequence: CDR1 LGHDT, CDR2 YNNKEL (reference sequence). This CDR3 has 18 residues. The V end was cut by 5 bases, the J end by 5 bases, with 25 bases between. CDR3 region: CASSIYYRGGGPNNEQFF. In DNA form, the CDR3 reads TGTGCCAGCAGCATCTATTATCGCGGCGGAGGGCCCAACAATGAGCAGTTCTTC.

J is TRBJ1-2 and V is TRBV28; 8 bases align to TRBD1. After removal of 5 bases from V and 4 bases from J, the junction contained 6 bases not matched to a gene. This CDR3 has 14 amino acids. The V gene's germline CDR1 is MDHEN and CDR2 SYDVKM. CDR3 loop: CASSGTGTSYGYTF. As DNA, the CDR3 is TGTGCCAGCAGTGGGACAGGCACTTCCTATGGCTACACCTTC.

This sequence joins TRBV6-5 and TRBJ1-4; the match to TRBD1 covers 7 bases. V dropped 8 bases and J dropped 2; count of bases not matched to a gene: 8. CDR3 length equals 15 residues. Germline assignment: CDR1 MNHEY and CDR2 SVGAGI. CDR3 protein: CASGQGGGTNEKLFF. The CDR3, as DNA: TGTGCCAGCGGACAAGGGGGCGGCACTAATGAAAAACTGTTTTTT.

The chain joins TRBV7-2 to TRBJ1-1, with D perhaps TRBD1 (5 bases). V lost 5 bases, J lost 4 bases, and 14 bases lay in between. Germline V CDR1 and CDR2: SGHTA, FQGNSA. The CDR3 extends over 14 amino acids. CDR3 residues: CASSIREGGTEAFF. For the CDR3, the DNA is TGTGCCAGCAGCATCAGGGAGGGTGGCACTGAAGCTTTCTTT.

The chain employs TRBV11-2 and TRBJ1-3; D not certain. The CDR3 loop spans 15 amino acids. Trimming took off 1 base at V and 4 bases at J, with 11 bases between the two ends. Germline V gene lookup returns CDR1 SGHAT and CDR2 FQNNGV. CDR3: CASSLVQVSGNTIYF. The CDR3 nucleotides read TGTGCCAGCAGCTTAGTCCAGGTCTCGGGAAACACCATATATTTT.

CDR3 DNA: TGTGCCAGCAGTTACCGGACAGGGCCGAACACCGGGGAGCTGTTTTTT. Translation: CASSYRTGPNTGELFF. The rearrangement uses TRBV2 and TRBJ2-2; TRBD1 matches at 8 bases. V shed 5 bases and J 0 bases; nucleotides not matched to a gene: 5. Germline loops: CDR1 SNHLY, CDR2 FYNNEI. The CDR3 extends over 16 amino acids.

The chain joins TRBV7-2 to TRBJ1-4; 9 bases are shared with TRBD1. V lost 1 base, J lost 7 bases, and 7 bases stayed unmatched. From germline, CDR1 is SGHTA and CDR2 FQGNSA. The CDR3 totals 16 residues. CDR3 residues: CASSLDAGTGIEKLFF. The CDR3 DNA sequence: TGTGCCAGCAGCTTAGACGCCGGGACAGGGATTGAAAAACTGTTTTTT. Combining the CDR3 with reference TRBV7-2 and TRBJ1-4 gives the whole variable domain GAGVSQSPSNKVTEKGKDVELRCDPISGHTALYWYRQSLGQGLEFLIYFQGNSAPDKSGLPSDRFSAERTGGSVSTLTIQRTQQEDSAVYLCASSLDAGTGIEKLFFGSGTQLSVL.

The chain recombines TRBV5-1 with TRBJ2-2; no firm D call. Germline assignment: CDR1 SGHRS and CDR2 YFSETQ. V was trimmed by 0 bases and J by 7 bases, leaving 13 bases between them. There are 15 residues in the CDR3. The CDR3 is CASSLEVKTDGELFF. In DNA, the CDR3 is TGCGCCAGCAGCTTGGAGGTTAAAACAGACGGGGAGCTGTTTTTT.

In DNA form, the CDR3 reads TGTGCCAGCTCACCACAGGGAAGATATGGCTACACCTTC. This gives the protein CASSPQGRYGYTF. This chain links TRBV18 with TRBJ1-2; D remains ambiguous. CDR1 is KGHSH, CDR2 LQKENI, per germline. The CDR3 is 13 residues long. V was shortened by 1 base and J by 5 bases, with 8 bases between the two germline ends. Based on the CDR3 plus reference TRBV18 and TRBJ1-2, the full variable domain is NAGVMQNPRHLVRRRGQEARLRCSPMKGHSHVYWYRQLPEEGLKFMVYLQKENIIDESGMPKERFSAEFPKEGPSILRIQQVVRGDSAAYFCASSPQGRYGYTFGSGTRLTVV.

This sequence joins TRBV28 and TRBJ1-1; D not certain. Trimming removed 4 bases from V and 3 bases from J, with 9 bases in between. The CDR3 has 13 amino acids. Germline-derived CDR1 and CDR2 are MDHEN and SYDVKM. The CDR3 here is CASSSNPDTEAFF. The CDR3 nucleotides are TGTGCCAGCAGTTCTAATCCCGACACTGAAGCTTTCTTT.

This CDR3 is CASSFPTDTQYF. The CDR3 DNA reads TGCGCCAGCAGCTTCCCCACAGATACGCAGTATTTT. V and J are TRBV5-1 and TRBJ2-3; D is uncertain. Germline V CDR1 and CDR2: SGHRS, YFSETQ. The V gene lost 2 bases and the J gene lost 2 bases, with 3 bases spanning the gap. The CDR3 sequence is 12 residues long.

V usage is TRBV18 and J usage is TRBJ1-1; D gene uncertain. CDR1 and CDR2 from the germline V gene are KGHSH and LQKENI. Trimming took off 3 bases at V and 7 bases at J, with 9 bases between the two ends. The CDR3 sequence is 12 residues long. Here the CDR3 reads CASSPPGVEAFF. The CDR3 coding sequence is TGTGCCAGCTCACCCCCTGGGGTTGAAGCTTTCTTT.

The chain recombines TRBV2 with TRBJ2-1; TRBD1 might be the D (5 bases). CDR3 length: 16 residues. Deletions cut 6 bases from V and 6 bases from J, with 21 bases between. Germline V gene lookup returns CDR1 SNHLY and CDR2 FYNNEI. CDR3 coding DNA: TGTGCCAGCAGCCCCCGCAGGGTTCAAGTGGGCAATGAGCAGTTCTTC. Protein: CASSPRRVQVGNEQFF.

The chain uses TRBV9 and TRBJ2-7; D gene unclear. The germline V and J ends were trimmed by 1 base and 2 bases, with 7 bases remaining between them. Germline loops: CDR1 SGDLS, CDR2 YYNGEE. The CDR3 has 13 residues. In nucleotides, the CDR3 is TGTGCCAGCAGCGTATCACCTACCTACGAGCAGTACTTC. This encodes CASSVSPTYEQYF.

The CDR3 region is CASKRQYYSNQPQHF. Written as DNA, the CDR3 is TGTGCCAGCAAACGGCAGTACTATAGCAATCAGCCCCAGCATTTT. The V gene is TRBV6-5, the J gene TRBJ1-5; no clear D. Germline lookup yields CDR1 MNHEY and CDR2 SVGAGI. The V end lost 7 bases, the J end lost 0 bases, and 13 bases lay between the germline ends. The CDR3 is made up of 15 amino acids.

The chain couples TRBV28 to TRBJ2-4; a weak D match, TRBD1 (5 bases). Per the germline V gene, CDR1 is MDHEN and CDR2 is SYDVKM. The CDR3 sequence is 13 residues long. V gave up 3 bases and J gave up 9 bases, with 12 bases separating them. This chain's CDR3 is CASSLLGLGIQYF. The CDR3 DNA reads TGTGCCAGCAGTTTGCTGGGGCTGGGCATTCAGTACTTC.